This note documents a single T cell receptor beta chain sequence. The antigen is undetermined. The sample is drawn from a study of T cell responses to AZD1222 COVID-19 vaccine. General study results and limits: Distributed over spike, vaccine-associated CD4 TCRs predominated at 160-218 and 743-854. At baseline, just five or six AZD1222 recipients tested seropositive.

Germline V gene sequence: CDR1 SGHRS, CDR2 YFSETQ. The ends lost 4 bases at V and 4 bases at J; junction bases unmatched: 9. This CDR3 has 16 amino acids. Some clones are missing from TCRdb's copy, which holds only in-frame ones; the method was immunoSEQ multiplex PCR. The sample has 85,000 to 100,000 clones; around 73% are singletons. The sequence came from an adult in good health. The rearrangement joins TRBV5-1 to TRBJ2-1; 9 bases fit TRBD1. The sample here was peripheral blood, taken on day 0 of AZD1222 vaccination. This chain's CDR3 is CASSPAGTGSYNEQFF. The DNA of the CDR3 is TGCGCCAGCAGCCCCGCCGGGACAGGGTCATACAATGAGCAGTTCTTC.